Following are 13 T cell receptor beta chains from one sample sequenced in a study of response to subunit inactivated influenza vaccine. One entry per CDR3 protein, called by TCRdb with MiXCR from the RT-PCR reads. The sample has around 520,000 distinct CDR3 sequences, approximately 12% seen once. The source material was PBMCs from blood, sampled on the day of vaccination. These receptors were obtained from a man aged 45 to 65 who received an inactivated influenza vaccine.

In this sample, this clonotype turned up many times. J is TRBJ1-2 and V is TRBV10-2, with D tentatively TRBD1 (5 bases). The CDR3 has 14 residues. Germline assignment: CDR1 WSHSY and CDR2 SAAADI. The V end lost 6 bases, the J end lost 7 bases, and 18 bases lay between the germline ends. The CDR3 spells CASRGVGLNAGYTF. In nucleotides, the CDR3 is TGCGCCAGCAGAGGGGTTGGGTTGAATGCTGGCTACACCTTC.

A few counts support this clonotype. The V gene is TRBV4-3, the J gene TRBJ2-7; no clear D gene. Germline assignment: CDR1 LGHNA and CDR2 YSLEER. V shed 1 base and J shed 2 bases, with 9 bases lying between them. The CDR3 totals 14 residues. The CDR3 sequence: CASSQGRLPYEQYF. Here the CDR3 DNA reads TGCGCCAGCAGCCAAGGGCGTCTCCCCTACGAGCAGTACTTC.

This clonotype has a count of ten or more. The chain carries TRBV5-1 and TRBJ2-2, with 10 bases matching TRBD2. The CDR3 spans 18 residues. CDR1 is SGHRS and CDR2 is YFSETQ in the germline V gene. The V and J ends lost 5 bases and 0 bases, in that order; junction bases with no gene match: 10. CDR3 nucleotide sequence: TGCGCCAGCAGAGGTAGCGGGAGGACTCAGACGAACACCGGGGAGCTGTTTTTT. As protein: CASRGSGRTQTNTGELFF.

For the CDR3, the DNA is TGTGCCACCAGCAGAGACGGGAGCCTCAGGGGCTATGGCTACACCTTC. Encoded protein: CATSRDGSLRGYGYTF. The J gene is TRBJ1-2, the V gene TRBV15, with D perhaps matching TRBD1 (6 bases). CDR3 size: 16 residues. With 0 bases removed from V and 4 bases from J, the gap between germline ends came to 15 bases. Germline V CDR1 and CDR2: LNHNV, YYDKDF (reference sequence).

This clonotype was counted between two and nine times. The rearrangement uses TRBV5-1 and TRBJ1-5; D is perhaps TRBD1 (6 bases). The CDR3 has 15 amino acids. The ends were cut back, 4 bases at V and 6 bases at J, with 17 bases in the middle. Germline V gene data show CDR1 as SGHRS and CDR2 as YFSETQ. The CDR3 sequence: CASSPTGIPSQPQHF. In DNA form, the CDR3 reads TGCGCCAGCAGCCCAACAGGGATCCCAAGTCAGCCCCAGCATTTT.

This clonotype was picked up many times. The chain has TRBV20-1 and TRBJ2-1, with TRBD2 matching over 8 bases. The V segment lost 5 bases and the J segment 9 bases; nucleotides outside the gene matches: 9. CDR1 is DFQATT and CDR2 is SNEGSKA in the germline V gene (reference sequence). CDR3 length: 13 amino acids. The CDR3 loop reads CSARRGGLSEQFF. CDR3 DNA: TGCAGTGCTCGCCGGGGGGGCCTGAGTGAGCAGTTCTTC.

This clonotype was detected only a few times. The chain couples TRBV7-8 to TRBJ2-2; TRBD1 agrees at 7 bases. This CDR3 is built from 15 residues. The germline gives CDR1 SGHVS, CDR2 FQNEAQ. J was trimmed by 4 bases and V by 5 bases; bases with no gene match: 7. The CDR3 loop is CASSIRDRPTGELFF. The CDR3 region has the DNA TGTGCCAGCAGCATCCGGGACAGACCCACCGGGGAGCTGTTTTTT.

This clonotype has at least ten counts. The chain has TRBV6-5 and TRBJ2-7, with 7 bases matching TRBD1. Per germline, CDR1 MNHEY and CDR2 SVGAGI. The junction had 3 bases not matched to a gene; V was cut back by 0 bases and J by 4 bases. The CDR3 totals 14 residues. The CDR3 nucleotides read TGTGCCAGCAGTTACTCCCAGGGGGTATACGAGCAGTACTTC. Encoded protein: CASSYSQGVYEQYF.

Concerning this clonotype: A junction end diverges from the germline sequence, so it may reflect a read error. DNA of the CDR3: TGTGCCTGGAGTTGGGAGGCCGACGTTGTCTTC. Its translation is CAWSWEADVVF. The gene calls are TRBV30 and TRBJ1-2; D unresolved. The CDR3 length is 11 residues. CDR1 is GTSNPN and CDR2 is SVGIG in the germline V gene (reference sequence).

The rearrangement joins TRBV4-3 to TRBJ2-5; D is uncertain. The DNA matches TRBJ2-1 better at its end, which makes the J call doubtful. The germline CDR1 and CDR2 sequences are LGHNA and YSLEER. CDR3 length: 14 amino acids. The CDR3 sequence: CASSPNSPQETQFF. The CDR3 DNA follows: TGCGCCAGCAGCCCAAACAGCCCACAAGAGACCCAGTTCTTC.

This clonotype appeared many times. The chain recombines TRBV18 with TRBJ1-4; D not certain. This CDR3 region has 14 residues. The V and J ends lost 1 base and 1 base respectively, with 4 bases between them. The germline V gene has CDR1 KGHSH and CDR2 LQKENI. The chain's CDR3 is CASSPQETNEKLFF. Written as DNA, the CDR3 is TGTGCCAGCTCACCACAGGAAACTAATGAAAAACTGTTTTTT.

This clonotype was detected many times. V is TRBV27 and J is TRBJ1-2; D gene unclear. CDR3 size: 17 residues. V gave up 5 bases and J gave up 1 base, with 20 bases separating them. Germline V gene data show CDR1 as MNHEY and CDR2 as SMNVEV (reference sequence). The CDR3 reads CASSVTLQSALNYGYTF. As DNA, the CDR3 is TGTGCCAGCAGTGTCACCCTACAAAGCGCCCTTAACTATGGCTACACCTTC.

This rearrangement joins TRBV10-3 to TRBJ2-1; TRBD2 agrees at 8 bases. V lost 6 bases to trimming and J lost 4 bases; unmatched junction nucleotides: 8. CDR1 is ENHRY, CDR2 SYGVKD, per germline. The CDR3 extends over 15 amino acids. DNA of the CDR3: TGTGCCATCAGCCAGCGGGGGAATTCTTACAATGAGCAGTTCTTC. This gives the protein CAISQRGNSYNEQFF.